This T cell receptor beta chain was captured by sequencing in a study of response to subunit inactivated influenza vaccine. Deletions cut 2 bases from V and 11 bases from J, with 16 bases between. The germline V gene encodes CDR1 MNHEY and CDR2 SVGEGT. This CDR3 has 13 amino acids. TCRdb redid the calling of the RT-PCR reads with MiXCR, one entry per CDR3 protein. The data show 750,000 to 850,000 distinct CDR3 sequences, approximately 18% seen once. This receptor was identified in a middle-aged man who received an inactivated influenza vaccine. The rearrangement uses TRBV6-2 or TRBV6-3 and TRBJ2-7; tentative D call: TRBD2 (5 bases). Material: PBMCs from blood, obtained more than 4 days after vaccination. The DNA of the CDR3 is TGTGCCAGCAGTTACCGGGGAGAGGGAAGAGAGTACTTC. Its protein is CASSYRGEGREYF.